The clone carrying this TCR beta chain was detected a few times. The data stem from a study of blood T cell repertoires in COVID-19. Study overall: The samples span acute and convalescent COVID-19 from the United States, Italy and Spain. PBMCs, B-cell-depleted T cells, or T cells were the source of the cDNA or gDNA that made up the material.

Original methodology: Estimates of nucleated cell counts were drawn from the amplification of reference gene primers. Sequencing was performed with immunoSEQ multiplex PCR; in TCRdb, only in-frame clones are kept and a portion is missing. V, J and clone size were drawn from that table, and D and trimming were deduced from the DNA. The sample has roughly 150,000 clones; 80% are singletons. With 0 bases removed from V and 1 base from J, the gap between germline ends came to 9 bases. The germline CDR1 and CDR2 sequences are LGHNA and YSLEER. This CDR3 is 15 amino acids long. Sequencing input: peripheral blood. This rearrangement joins TRBV4-3 to TRBJ2-5; perhaps TRBD1 as D (5 bases). This sequence was found in a woman aged 45-65 years with acute or convalescent COVID-19. CDR3 amino acids: CASSQDADSQETQYF. CDR3 coding DNA: TGCGCCAGCAGCCAAGATGCAGACAGCCAAGAGACCCAGTACTTC.